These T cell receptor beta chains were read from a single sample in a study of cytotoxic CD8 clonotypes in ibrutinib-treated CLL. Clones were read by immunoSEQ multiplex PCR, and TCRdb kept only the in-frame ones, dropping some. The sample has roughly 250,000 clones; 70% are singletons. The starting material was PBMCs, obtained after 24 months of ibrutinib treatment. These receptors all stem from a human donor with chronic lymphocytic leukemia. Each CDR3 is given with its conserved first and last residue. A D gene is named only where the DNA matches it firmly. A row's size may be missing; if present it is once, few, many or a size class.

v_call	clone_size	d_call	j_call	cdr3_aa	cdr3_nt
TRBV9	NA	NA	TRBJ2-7	CASSVRLGDGEQYF	TGTGCCAGCAGCGTCAGACTGGGGGACGGGGAGCAGTACTTC
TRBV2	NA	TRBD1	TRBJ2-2	CASSRGPNTGELFF	TGTGCCAGCAGCAGGGGGCCGAACACCGGGGAGCTGTTTTTT
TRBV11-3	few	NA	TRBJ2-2	CASRGEGGELFF	TGTGCCAGCAGGGGAGAGGGCGGGGAGCTGTTTTTT
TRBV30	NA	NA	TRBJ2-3	CAWRGGGTDTQYF	TGTGCCTGGAGAGGGGGGGGTACAGATACGCAGTATTTT
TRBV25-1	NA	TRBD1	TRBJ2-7	CASSELGQGAGDSYEQYF	TGTGCCAGCAGTGAATTAGGACAGGGGGCGGGGGATTCCTACGAGCAGTACTTC
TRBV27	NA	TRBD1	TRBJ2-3	CASSWDRGQTHPRDTQYF	TGTGCCAGCAGTTGGGACAGGGGGCAAACCCATCCTCGGGATACGCAGTATTTT
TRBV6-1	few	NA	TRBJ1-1	CASSETLVSAEAFF	TGTGCCAGCAGTGAAACCCTTGTAAGTGCTGAAGCTTTCTTT
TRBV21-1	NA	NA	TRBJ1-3	CASTPGGNRESSGNTIYF	TGTGCCAGCACCCCCGGGGGGAACAGGGAGAGCTCTGGAAACACCATATATTTT
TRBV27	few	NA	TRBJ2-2	CASSFSYTGELFF	TGTGCCAGCAGTTTCTCCTACACCGGGGAGCTGTTTTTT
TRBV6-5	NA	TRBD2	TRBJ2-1	CASTGLAVGEQFF	TGTGCCAGCACGGGACTAGCGGTGGGAGAGCAGTTCTTC
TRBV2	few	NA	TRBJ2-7	CASTSSYEQYF	TGTGCCAGCACGTCATCCTACGAGCAGTACTTC
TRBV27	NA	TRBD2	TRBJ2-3	CASSPVYGGDTQYF	TGTGCCAGCAGTCCTGTTTACGGGGGGGATACGCAGTATTTT
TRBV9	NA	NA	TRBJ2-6	CASSVGPSGANVLTF	TGTGCCAGCAGCGTAGGGCCCTCTGGGGCCAACGTCCTGACTTTC
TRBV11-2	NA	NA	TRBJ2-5	CASSFTLGPLPDGQYF	TGTGCCAGCAGCTTTACGTTAGGCCCCCTCCCGGATGGCCAGTACTTC
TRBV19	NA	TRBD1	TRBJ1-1	CASSIGTAMNTEAFF	TGTGCCAGTAGTATCGGGACAGCTATGAACACTGAAGCTTTCTTT
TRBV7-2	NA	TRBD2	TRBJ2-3	CASSLGWLAGVRADTQYF	TGTGCCAGCAGCTTAGGGTGGCTAGCGGGAGTAAGGGCAGATACGCAGTATTTT
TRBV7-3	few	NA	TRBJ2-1	CASSFTGRPNEQFF	TGTGCCAGCAGCTTCACGGGGCGGCCCAATGAGCAGTTCTTC
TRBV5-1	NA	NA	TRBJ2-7	CAITELVTDEQYF	TGCGCCATCACCGAACTAGTTACGGACGAGCAGTACTTC
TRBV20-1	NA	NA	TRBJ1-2	CSRANYGYTF	TGCAGCAGAGCTAACTATGGCTACACCTTC
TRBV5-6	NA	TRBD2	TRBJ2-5	CASSLRTSGRLTQYF	TGTGCCAGCAGCCTCCGGACTAGCGGGAGGTTGACCCAGTACTTC
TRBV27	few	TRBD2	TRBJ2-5	CASRYTGGQETQYF	TGTGCCAGCAGATATACGGGGGGCCAAGAGACCCAGTACTTC
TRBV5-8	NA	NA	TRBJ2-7	CASSLYRSTTGYEQYF	TGTGCCAGCAGCTTGTACAGATCGACGACGGGCTACGAGCAGTACTTC
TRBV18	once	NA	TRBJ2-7	CASSPRGIYEQYF	TGTGCCAGCTCACCACGAGGAATCTACGAGCAGTACTTC
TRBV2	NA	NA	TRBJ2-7	CASHDHYEQYF	TGTGCCAGCCACGACCACTACGAGCAGTACTTC
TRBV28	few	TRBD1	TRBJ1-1	CASSLDLGTGEAFF	TGTGCCAGCAGTTTAGATCTTGGGACAGGGGAAGCTTTCTTT
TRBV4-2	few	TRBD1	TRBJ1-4	CASWGFDRVNEKLFF	TGTGCCAGCTGGGGCTTCGACAGGGTTAATGAAAAACTGTTTTTT
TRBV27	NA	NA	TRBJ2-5	CASSLPNQETQYF	TGTGCCAGCAGTTTACCCAACCAAGAGACCCAGTACTTC
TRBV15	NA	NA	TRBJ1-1	CATSSQVLNTEAFF	TGTGCCACCAGCAGCCAAGTCCTTAACACTGAAGCTTTCTTT
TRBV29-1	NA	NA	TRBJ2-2	CSGLLEDQGKYGELFF	TGCAGCGGACTGCTCGAGGACCAAGGAAAGTACGGGGAGCTGTTTTTT
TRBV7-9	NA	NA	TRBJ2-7	CASSLVTYEQYF	TGTGCCAGCAGCTTAGTGACCTACGAGCAGTACTTC
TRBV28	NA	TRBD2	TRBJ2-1	CASSLNPTSGTSYNEQFF	TGTGCCAGCAGTTTAAACCCGACTAGCGGGACCTCCTACAATGAGCAGTTCTTC
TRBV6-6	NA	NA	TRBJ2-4	CASSYSRDSGIQYF	TGTGCCAGCAGTTACTCGAGAGACAGCGGCATTCAGTACTTC
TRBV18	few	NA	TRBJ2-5	CASSLAQETQYF	TGTGCCAGCTCACTTGCCCAAGAGACCCAGTACTTC
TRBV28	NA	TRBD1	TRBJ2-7	CASSLGQGRYEQYF	TGTGCCAGCAGTTTAGGACAGGGGCGTTACGAGCAGTACTTC
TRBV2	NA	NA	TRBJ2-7	CASSERGRPYEQYF	TGTGCCAGCAGTGAAAGAGGACGGCCCTACGAGCAGTACTTC
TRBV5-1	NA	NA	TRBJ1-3	CASSSGSSTSGNTIYF	TGCGCCAGCAGCTCCGGGTCGTCCACCTCTGGAAACACCATATATTTT
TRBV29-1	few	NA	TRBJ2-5	CSVGFQFQETQYF	TGCAGCGTTGGGTTTCAGTTCCAAGAGACCCAGTACTTC
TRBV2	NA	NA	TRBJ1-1	CASSHDTLTEAFF	TGTGCCAGCAGTCATGACACGCTTACTGAAGCTTTCTTT
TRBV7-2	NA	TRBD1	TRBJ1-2	CASSTGTGPAYGYTF	TGTGCCAGCAGCACGGGGACAGGGCCGGCCTATGGCTACACCTTC
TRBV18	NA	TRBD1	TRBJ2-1	CASSRTGLQNEQFF	TGTGCCAGCTCACGGACAGGGTTACAAAATGAGCAGTTCTTC
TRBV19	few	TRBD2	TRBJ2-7	CASIGTSGYEQYF	TGTGCCAGTATTGGGACTAGCGGCTACGAGCAGTACTTC
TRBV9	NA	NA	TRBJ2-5	CASGSETQYF	TGTGCCAGCGGTAGCGAGACCCAGTACTTC
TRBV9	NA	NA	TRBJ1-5	CASSADPGQPQHF	TGTGCCAGCAGCGCAGACCCAGGTCAGCCCCAGCATTTT
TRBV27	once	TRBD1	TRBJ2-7	CASSLLGQDSYEQYF	TGTGCCAGCAGTTTACTCGGACAGGACTCCTACGAGCAGTACTTC
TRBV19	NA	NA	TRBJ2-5	CASSFVSGETQYF	TGTGCCAGTAGTTTCGTGAGTGGGGAGACCCAGTACTTC
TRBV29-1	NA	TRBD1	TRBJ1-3	CSVLGQGSGNTIYF	TGCAGCGTGCTGGGACAGGGCTCTGGAAACACCATATATTTT